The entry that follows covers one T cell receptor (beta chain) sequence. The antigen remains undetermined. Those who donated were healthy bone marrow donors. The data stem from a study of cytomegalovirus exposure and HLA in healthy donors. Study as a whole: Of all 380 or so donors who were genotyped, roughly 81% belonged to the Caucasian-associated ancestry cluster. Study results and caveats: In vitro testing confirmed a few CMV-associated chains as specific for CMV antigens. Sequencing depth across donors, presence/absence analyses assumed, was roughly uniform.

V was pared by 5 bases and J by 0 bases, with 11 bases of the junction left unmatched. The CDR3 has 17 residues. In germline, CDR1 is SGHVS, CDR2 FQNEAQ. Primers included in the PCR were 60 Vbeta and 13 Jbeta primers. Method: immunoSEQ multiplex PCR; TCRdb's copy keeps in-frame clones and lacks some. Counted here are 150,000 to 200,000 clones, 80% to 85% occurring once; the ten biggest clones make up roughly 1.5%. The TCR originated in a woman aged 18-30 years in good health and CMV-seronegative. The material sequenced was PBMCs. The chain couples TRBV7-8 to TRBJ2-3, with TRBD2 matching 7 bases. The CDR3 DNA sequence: TGTGCCAGCAGCGCCGCACCGGGACTACCTAGCACAGATACGCAGTATTTT. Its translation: CASSAAPGLPSTDTQYF.